A single sample is the source of the 2 T cell receptor beta chains below, sequenced in a study of T cells expressing NK-cell markers. Reprocessing the 5' RACE reads, TCRdb reports a single entry for every CDR3 protein and omits DNA. The table lists around 280,000 distinct CDR3 sequences. The sequencing sample was made of blood T cells: a sorted CD56 or NKG2C T cell subset, CD4+ or CD8+ T cells, or bulk PBMC T cells (not recorded which). Receptor source: a man aged 18-30 years in good health.

The chain uses TRBV3-1 and TRBJ1-1. The V gene's germline CDR1 is LGHDT and CDR2 YNNKEL (reference sequence). This CDR3 has 12 amino acids. The CDR3 region is CASSFLQAEAFF. Supplemented by reference TRBV3-1 and TRBJ1-1, the full variable domain reads DTAVSQTPKYLVTQMGNDKSIKCEQNLGHDTMYWYKQDSKKFLKIMFSYNNKELIINETVPNRFSPKSPDKAHLNLHINSLELGDSAVYFCASSFLQAEAFFGQGTRLTVV.

The V and J genes are TRBV7-8 and TRBJ2-1. The CDR3 consists of 13 residues. Germline lookup yields CDR1 SGHVS and CDR2 FQNEAQ. The CDR3 reads CASSLPQDFEQFF.